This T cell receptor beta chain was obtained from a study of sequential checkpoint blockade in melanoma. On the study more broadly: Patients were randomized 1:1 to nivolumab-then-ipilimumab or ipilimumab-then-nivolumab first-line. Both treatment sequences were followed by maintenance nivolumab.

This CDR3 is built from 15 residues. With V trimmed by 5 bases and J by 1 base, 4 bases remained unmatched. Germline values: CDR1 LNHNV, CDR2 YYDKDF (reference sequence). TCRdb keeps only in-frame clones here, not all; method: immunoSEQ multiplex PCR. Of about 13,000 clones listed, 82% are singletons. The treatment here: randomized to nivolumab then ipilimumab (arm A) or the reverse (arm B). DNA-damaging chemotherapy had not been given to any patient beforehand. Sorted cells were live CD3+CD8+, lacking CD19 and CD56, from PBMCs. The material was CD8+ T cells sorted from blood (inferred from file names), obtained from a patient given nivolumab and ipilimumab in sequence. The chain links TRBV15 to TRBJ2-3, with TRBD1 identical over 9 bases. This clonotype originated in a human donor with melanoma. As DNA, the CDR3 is TGTGCCACCAGCTCCCGGGACAGGGGCACAGATACGCAGTATTTT. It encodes CATSSRDRGTDTQYF. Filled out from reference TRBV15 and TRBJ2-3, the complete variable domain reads DAMVIQNPRYQVTQFGKPVTLSCSQTLNHNVMYWYQQKSSQAPKLLFHYYDKDFNNEADTPDNFQSRRPNTSFCFLDIRSPGLGDTAMYLCATSSRDRGTDTQYFGPGTRLTVL.